Listed below are T cell receptor beta chains from one sample, sequenced in a study of T cell responses to AZD1222 COVID-19 vaccine. TCRdb's copy holds only in-frame clones and misses some; the assay was immunoSEQ multiplex PCR. The table records 100,000 to 150,000 clones, 90% of them present only once. Sequencing used peripheral blood, obtained on day 0 of MenACWY control vaccination. These receptors were taken from an adult in good health. The CDR3 runs from the conserved cysteine through the conserved F or W. Fields, in order: J gene, V gene, clone size, D gene, CDR3 protein, CDR3 DNA. A D gene is named only where the DNA matches it firmly. Size is omitted from some rows. Given values are once, few, many or a class for expanded clones.

TRBJ2-1	TRBV11-2	NA	TRBD1	CASSLERGQASSYNEQFF	TGTGCCAGCAGCTTAGAGAGGGGACAGGCAAGCTCCTACAATGAGCAGTTCTTC
TRBJ2-2	TRBV18	NA	TRBD2	CASSAPGLAGEGTGELFF	TGTGCCAGCTCAGCACCGGGACTAGCGGGAGAGGGCACCGGGGAGCTGTTTTTT
TRBJ2-2	TRBV7-8	NA	NA	CASSLRPRQTGVDTGELFF	TGTGCCAGCAGCTTAAGACCCCGACAGACGGGGGTAGACACCGGGGAGCTGTTTTTT
TRBJ2-3	TRBV4-1	few	TRBD2	CASSQASYAGGLTDTQYF	TGCGCCAGCAGCCAAGCCTCCTATGCGGGGGGACTCACAGATACGCAGTATTTT
TRBJ1-2	TRBV28	once	NA	CASSFSVVNYGYTF	TGTGCCAGCAGTTTTAGCGTAGTAAACTATGGCTACACCTTC
TRBJ2-3	TRBV2	NA	TRBD2	CASGLAAYTDTQYF	TGTGCCAGCGGACTAGCGGCTTACACAGATACGCAGTATTTT
TRBJ1-1	TRBV9	NA	TRBD1	CASSPGWTGRLGTEAFF	TGTGCCAGCAGCCCAGGGTGGACAGGGAGGTTGGGCACTGAAGCTTTCTTT
TRBJ2-1	TRBV2	NA	NA	CASSEAGTIFGEQFF	TGTGCCAGCAGTGAAGCGGGGACGATCTTCGGTGAGCAGTTCTTC
TRBJ1-4	TRBV5-5	few	NA	CASSFVGEKLFF	TGTGCCAGCAGCTTTGTGGGTGAAAAACTGTTTTTT
TRBJ2-1	TRBV30	once	TRBD2	CAWRIRLAGRNEQFF	TGTGCCTGGAGAATTCGACTAGCGGGTAGGAATGAGCAGTTCTTC
TRBJ2-1	TRBV18	NA	TRBD1	CASSPGTGNTYNEQFF	TGTGCCAGCTCACCAGGGACAGGGAATACCTACAATGAGCAGTTCTTC
TRBJ1-1	TRBV5-4	NA	NA	CASSFMGSTEAFF	TGTGCCAGCAGCTTTATGGGGAGCACTGAAGCTTTCTTT
TRBJ2-2	TRBV5-1	NA	NA	CASSFGLAYGELFF	TGCGCCAGCAGCTTTGGGCTAGCTTATGGGGAGCTGTTTTTT